There are many counts of the clone carrying this T cell receptor beta chain. Regarding time point: blood at routine non-recurrence follow-up after resection. This sample stems from a study of spatial heterogeneity in lung cancer. This CDR3 spans 15 amino acids. Per the germline V gene, CDR1 is LNHNV and CDR2 is YYDKDF (reference sequence). V lost 5 bases to trimming and J lost 5 bases, with 16 bases between them. Individual TCR cDNA molecules each bore their own unique molecular identifier. One entry per CDR3 protein, called by TCRdb with MiXCR from the 5' RACE reads. This table holds about 70,000 distinct CDR3 sequences, less than 9.5% found once.

The material was PBMCs, obtained at follow-up. The chain combines TRBV15 with TRBJ1-5, with a possible D match to TRBD1 (5 bases). The receptor's source is a female donor with early-stage non-small cell lung cancer. The CDR3 is CATSASRDLYQPQHF. The CDR3 DNA is TGTGCCACCAGCGCCTCCCGGGACCTTTATCAGCCCCAGCATTTT. The variable domain in full, with the rest retrieved from reference TRBV15 and TRBJ1-5, is DAMVIQNPRYQVTQFGKPVTLSCSQTLNHNVMYWYQQKSSQAPKLLFHYYDKDFNNEADTPDNFQSRRPNTSFCFLDIRSPGLGDTAMYLCATSASRDLYQPQHFGDGTRLSIL.